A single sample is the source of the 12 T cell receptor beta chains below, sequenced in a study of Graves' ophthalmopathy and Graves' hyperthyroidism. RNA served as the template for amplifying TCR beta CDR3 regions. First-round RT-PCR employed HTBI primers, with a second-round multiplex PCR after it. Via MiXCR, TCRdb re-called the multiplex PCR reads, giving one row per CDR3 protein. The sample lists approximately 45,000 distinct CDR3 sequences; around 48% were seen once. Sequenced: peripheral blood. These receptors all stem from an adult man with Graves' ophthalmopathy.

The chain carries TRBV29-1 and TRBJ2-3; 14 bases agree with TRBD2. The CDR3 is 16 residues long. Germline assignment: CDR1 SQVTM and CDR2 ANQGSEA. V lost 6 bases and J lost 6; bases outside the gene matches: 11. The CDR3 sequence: CSVGTSGGPTRDTQYF. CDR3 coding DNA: TGCAGCGTGGGGACTAGCGGGGGACCGACGAGGGATACGCAGTATTTT.

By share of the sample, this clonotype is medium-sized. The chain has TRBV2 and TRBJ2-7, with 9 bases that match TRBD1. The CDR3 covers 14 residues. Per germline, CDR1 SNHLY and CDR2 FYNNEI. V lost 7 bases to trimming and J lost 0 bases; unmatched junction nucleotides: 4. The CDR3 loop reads CASKGQGNSYEQYF. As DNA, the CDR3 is TGTGCCAGCAAGGGACAGGGAAACTCCTACGAGCAGTACTTC.

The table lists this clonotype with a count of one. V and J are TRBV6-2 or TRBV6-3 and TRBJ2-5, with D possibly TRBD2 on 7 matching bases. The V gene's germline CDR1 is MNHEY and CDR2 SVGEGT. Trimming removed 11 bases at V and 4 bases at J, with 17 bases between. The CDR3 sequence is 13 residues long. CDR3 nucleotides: TGTGCCTCAAACGGGGGGCTCCGAGAGACCCAGTACTTC. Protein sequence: CASNGGLRETQYF.

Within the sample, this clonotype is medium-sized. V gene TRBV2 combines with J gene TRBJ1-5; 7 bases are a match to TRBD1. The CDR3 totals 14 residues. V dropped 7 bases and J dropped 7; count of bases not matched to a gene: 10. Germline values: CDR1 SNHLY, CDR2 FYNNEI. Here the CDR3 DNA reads TGTGCCAGCAACGCCGGGACAGCGTACCAGCCCCAGCATTTT. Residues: CASNAGTAYQPQHF.

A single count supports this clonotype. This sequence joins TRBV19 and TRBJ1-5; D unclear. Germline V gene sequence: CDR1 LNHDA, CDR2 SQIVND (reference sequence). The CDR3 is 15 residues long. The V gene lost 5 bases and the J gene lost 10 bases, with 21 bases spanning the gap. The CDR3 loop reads CASSDQIRTNQPQHF. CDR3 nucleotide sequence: TGTGCCAGTAGTGATCAAATCAGGACTAACCAACCCCAGCATTTT.

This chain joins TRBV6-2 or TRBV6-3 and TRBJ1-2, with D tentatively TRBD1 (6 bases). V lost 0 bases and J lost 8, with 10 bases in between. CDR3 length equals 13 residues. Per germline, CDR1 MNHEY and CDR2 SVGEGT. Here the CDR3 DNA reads TGTGCCAGCAGTTACTCTGGGGGCGGCGGCTACACCTTC. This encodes CASSYSGGGGYTF.

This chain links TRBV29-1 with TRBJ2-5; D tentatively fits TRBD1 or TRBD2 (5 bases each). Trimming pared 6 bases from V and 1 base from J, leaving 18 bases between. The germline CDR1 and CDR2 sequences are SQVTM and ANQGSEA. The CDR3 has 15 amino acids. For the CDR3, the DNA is TGCAGCGTGAGGGGAACCCACGGCGGCCAAGAGACCCAGTACTTC. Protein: CSVRGTHGGQETQYF.

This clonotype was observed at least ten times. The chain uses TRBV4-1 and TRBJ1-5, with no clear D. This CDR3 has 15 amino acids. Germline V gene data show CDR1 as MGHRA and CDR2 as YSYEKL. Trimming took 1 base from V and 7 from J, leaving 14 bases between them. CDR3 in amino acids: CASSQGVLSRQPQHF. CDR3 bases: TGCGCCAGCAGCCAAGGCGTCCTCTCCCGCCAGCCCCAGCATTTT.

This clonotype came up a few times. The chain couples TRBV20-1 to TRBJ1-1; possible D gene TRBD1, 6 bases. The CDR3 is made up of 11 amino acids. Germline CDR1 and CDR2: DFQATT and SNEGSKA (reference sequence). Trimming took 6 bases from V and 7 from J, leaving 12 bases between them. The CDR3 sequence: CSASTGNEAFF. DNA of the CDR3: TGCAGTGCGTCTACAGGGAATGAAGCTTTCTTT.

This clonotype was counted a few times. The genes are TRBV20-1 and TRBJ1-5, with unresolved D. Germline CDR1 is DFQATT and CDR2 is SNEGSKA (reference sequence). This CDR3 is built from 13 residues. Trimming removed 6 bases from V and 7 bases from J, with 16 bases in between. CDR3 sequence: CSASRRGAQPQHF. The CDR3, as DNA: TGCAGTGCGTCCCGACGGGGAGCGCAGCCCCAGCATTTT.

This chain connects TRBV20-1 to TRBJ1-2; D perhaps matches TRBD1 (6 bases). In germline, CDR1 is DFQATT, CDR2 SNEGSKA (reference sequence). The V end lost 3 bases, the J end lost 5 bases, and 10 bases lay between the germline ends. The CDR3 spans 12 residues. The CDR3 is CSARTGAYGYTF. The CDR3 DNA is TGCAGTGCTAGGACAGGCGCTTATGGCTACACCTTC.

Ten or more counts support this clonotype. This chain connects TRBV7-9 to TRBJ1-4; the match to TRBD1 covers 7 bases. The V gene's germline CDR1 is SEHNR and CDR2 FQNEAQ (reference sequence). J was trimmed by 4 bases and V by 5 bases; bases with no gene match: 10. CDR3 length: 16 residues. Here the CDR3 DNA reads TGTGCCAGCAGCCTCCGAACGGGACAGTATAATGAAAAACTGTTTTTT. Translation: CASSLRTGQYNEKLFF.